This TCR beta chain emerged from a study of vaccination effects on CD4 cells after COVID-19. Findings and caveats of the study: Early post-infection timepoints were absent, and convalescent patients were few.

CDR1 is SNHLY, CDR2 FYNNEI, per germline. The length of the CDR3 is 13 residues. J gave up 6 bases and V 8 bases, and 2 bases lay outside the gene matches. This clone has more than one count but fewer than ten. Its antigen remains unknown. Generated by immunoSEQ multiplex PCR, the TCRdb table keeps only in-frame clones and is missing some. This table holds about 73,000 clones, under 85% found once. Expansion of antigen-specific CD4+ T cells with viral peptide pools was carried out by the ViraFEST assay before sequencing. With more than 9 days of culture completed, CD4+ T cells were isolated. No vaccinee had earlier SARS-CoV-2 infection, and nucleocapsid antibodies were negative.

This chain joins TRBV2 and TRBJ2-2, with TRBD2 matching 11 bases. The material was CD4+ T cells from PBMCs cultured with HCoV-NL63 spike peptides, obtained before COVID-19 vaccination. This receptor was obtained from a human donor who received a COVID-19 vaccine. The CDR3 DNA reads TGTGCCAGCGTAGCGGGGGGGTCCGGGGAGCTGTTTTTT. It codes for CASVAGGSGELFF.